This T cell receptor beta chain was recorded in a study of response to subunit inactivated influenza vaccine. The CDR3 has 15 amino acids. Germline values: CDR1 ENHRY, CDR2 SYGVKD. Between the trimmed V and J ends, which lost 2 bases and 2 bases, there was a span of 10 bases. Only a few counts were recorded for this clonotype. The antigen is not known. Study conclusions and caveats: The authors suggested that few new T cells are recruited per seasonal influenza vaccination.

TCRdb re-called the RT-PCR reads with MiXCR, one entry per CDR3 protein. The data hold around 750,000 distinct CDR3 sequences, with around 21% observed a single time. The chain combines TRBV10-3 with TRBJ1-5; D possibly corresponds to TRBD1 (5 bases). This sequence was found in a man between 50 and 59 years old who received an inactivated influenza vaccine. The specimen comprised PBMCs from blood, sampled 5 days after vaccination. CDR3 nucleotides: TGTGCCATCAGTGAGGGCAGGGAGGGCAATCAGCCCCAGCATTTT. Translating gives CAISEGREGNQPQHF.